This TCR beta chain was identified during a study of regulatory T cells in long-lasting Graves disease. Findings and caveats of the study: New patients shared around 980 public clonotypes, and persistent patients shared more, with under 3,000. Lower TCR diversity characterized persistent Graves' patients relative to newly diagnosed patients.

As to this clonotype: Its antigen is as yet unknown.

The time point denotes: persistent/refractory GD, antithyroid drugs over 5 years with positive TRAb. PBMCs provided the RNA from which the TCR library was made. Arm-PCR of CDR3 regions and iRepertoire HTBI primers were the basis on which TCR beta libraries were built. In TCRdb, the multiplex PCR reads were re-called with MiXCR into one record per CDR3 protein. The table records approximately 350,000 distinct CDR3 sequences, 23% of them present only once. The sequence derives from a woman aged 40 to 55 with Graves disease. This specimen was peripheral blood mononuclear cells (PBMCs), taken when the disease was refractory, from a patient treated with antithyroid drugs.

CDR3 loop: CASSEGGAYQETQYF. DNA for the CDR3: TGTGCCAGCAGTGAAGGGGGAGCGTACCAAGAGACCCAGTACTTC. The chain is built from TRBV25-1 and TRBJ2-5; either TRBD1 or TRBD2 may supply D (5 bases each). Germline CDR1 reads MGHDK; CDR2 reads SYGVNS. With 2 bases removed from V and 0 bases from J, the gap between germline ends came to 10 bases. The length of the CDR3 is 15 residues.